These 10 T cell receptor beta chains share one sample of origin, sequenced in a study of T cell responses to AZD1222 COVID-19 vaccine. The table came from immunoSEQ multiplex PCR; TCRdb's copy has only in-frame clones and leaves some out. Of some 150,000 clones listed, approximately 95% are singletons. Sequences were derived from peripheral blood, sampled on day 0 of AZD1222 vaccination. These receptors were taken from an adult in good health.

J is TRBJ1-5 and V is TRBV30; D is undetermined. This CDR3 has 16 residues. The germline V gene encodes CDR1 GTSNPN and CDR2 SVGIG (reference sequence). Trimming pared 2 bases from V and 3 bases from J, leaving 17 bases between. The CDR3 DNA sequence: TGTGCCTGGAGTACGGCTGGTAGAGTATCCAATCAGCCCCAGCATTTT. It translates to CAWSTAGRVSNQPQHF. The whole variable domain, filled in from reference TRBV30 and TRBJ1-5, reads SQTIHQWPATLVQPVGSPLSLECTVEGTSNPNLYWYRQAAGRGLQLLFYSVGIGQISSEVPQNLSASRPQDRQFILSSKKLLLSDSGFYLCAWSTAGRVSNQPQHFGDGTRLSIL.

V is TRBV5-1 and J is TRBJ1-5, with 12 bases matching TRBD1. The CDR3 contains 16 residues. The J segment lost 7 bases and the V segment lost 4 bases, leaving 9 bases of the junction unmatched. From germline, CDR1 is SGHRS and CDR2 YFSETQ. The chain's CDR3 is CASSRGTGGAAQPQHF. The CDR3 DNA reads TGCGCCAGCAGCCGTGGGACAGGGGGCGCGGCCCAGCCCCAGCATTTT.

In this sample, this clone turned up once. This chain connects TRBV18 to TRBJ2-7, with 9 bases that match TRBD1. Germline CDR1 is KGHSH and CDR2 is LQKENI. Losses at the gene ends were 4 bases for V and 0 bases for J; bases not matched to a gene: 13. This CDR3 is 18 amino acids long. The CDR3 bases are TGTGCCAGCTCACTCTCCCCCGGTGGGACAGGGAGCTCCTACGAGCAGTACTTC. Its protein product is CASSLSPGGTGSSYEQYF.

CDR3 loop: CASSPRTSGSYEQYF. The CDR3 DNA is TGTGCCAGTAGTCCTCGGACTAGCGGCTCCTACGAGCAGTACTTC. The chain links TRBV19 to TRBJ2-7, with TRBD2 identical over 10 bases. The germline CDR1 and CDR2 sequences are LNHDA and SQIVND (reference sequence). This CDR3 has 15 residues. V gave up 5 bases and J gave up 0 bases; unmatched junction bases: 4.

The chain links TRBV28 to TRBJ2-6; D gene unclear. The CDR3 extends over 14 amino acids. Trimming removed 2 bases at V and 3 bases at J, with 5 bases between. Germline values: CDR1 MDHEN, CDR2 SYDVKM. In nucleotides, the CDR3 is TGTGCCAGCAGTTTACTTGTTGGGGCCAACGTCCTGACTTTC. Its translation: CASSLLVGANVLTF.

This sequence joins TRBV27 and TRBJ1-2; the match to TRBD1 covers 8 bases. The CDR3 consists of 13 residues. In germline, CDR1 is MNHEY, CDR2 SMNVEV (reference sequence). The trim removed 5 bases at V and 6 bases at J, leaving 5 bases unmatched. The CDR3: CASSLTGGNGYTF. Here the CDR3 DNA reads TGTGCCAGCAGTCTAACAGGGGGAAATGGCTACACCTTC.

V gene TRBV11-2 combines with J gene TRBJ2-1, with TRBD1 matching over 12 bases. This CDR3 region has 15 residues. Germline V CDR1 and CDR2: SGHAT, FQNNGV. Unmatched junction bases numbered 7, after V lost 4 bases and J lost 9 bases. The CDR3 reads CASSSGTGGSTEQFF. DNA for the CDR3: TGTGCCAGCAGCTCCGGGACAGGGGGCTCGACTGAGCAGTTCTTC.

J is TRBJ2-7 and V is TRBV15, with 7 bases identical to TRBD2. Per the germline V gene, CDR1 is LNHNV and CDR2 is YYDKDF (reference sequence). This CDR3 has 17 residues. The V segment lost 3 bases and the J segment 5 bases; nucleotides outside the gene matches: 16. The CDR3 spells CATSSRGIRGRNNEQYF. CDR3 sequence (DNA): TGTGCCACCAGCAGCCGTGGAATACGCGGGAGAAACAACGAGCAGTACTTC.

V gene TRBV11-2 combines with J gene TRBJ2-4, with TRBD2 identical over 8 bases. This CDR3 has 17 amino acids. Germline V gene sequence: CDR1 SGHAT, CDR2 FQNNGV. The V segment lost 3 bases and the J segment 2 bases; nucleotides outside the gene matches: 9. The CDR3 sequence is CASSFEAGALTKNIQYF. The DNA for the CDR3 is TGTGCCAGCAGCTTCGAAGCGGGGGCGCTAACCAAAAACATTCAGTACTTC.

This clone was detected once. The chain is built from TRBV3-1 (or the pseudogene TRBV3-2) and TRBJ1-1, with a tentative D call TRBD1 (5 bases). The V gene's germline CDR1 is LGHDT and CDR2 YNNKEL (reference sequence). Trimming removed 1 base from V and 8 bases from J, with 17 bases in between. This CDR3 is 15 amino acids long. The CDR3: CASSQGRSGAREAFF. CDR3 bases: TGTGCCAGCAGCCAAGGACGTTCCGGGGCCCGGGAAGCTTTCTTT.